A selection of T cell receptor beta chains follows, all from one sample in a study of T-cell reconstitution after alpha-beta-depleted transplantation in children. TCRdb called the PCR reads again in MiXCR, with one record for every CDR3 protein. The table has around 250,000 distinct CDR3 sequences, approximately 8.9% seen once. This specimen consisted of PBMCs, mostly from graft donor cells, obtained 180 days after TCRalphabeta/CD19-depleted stem cell transplant. Source of these receptors: a male patient younger than 18 who had a stem cell transplant for acute lymphoblastic leukemia, so the T cells may come from the graft donor. Each CDR3 is given with its conserved first and last residue.

TRBJ2-1 | TRBV9 | 14 | CASSSPARYNEQFF
TRBJ1-1 | TRBV18 | 15 | CASSQIGRMNTEAFF
TRBJ1-2 | TRBV18 | 14 | CASSSTGTDYGYTF
TRBJ1-6 | TRBV20-1 | 12 | CSAAGTEAPLHF
TRBJ1-6 | TRBV20-1 | 13 | CSAMELGNSPLHF
TRBJ2-3 | TRBV7-9 | 13 | CASSQRGAGTQYF
TRBJ2-7 | TRBV1 | 18 | CTSSQGEREGLDCYEQYF
TRBJ1-3 | TRBV7-6 | 16 | CASSFRQGDSGNTIYF
TRBJ1-4 | TRBV9 | 16 | CASSPHRQGQGEKLFF
TRBJ2-4 | TRBV7-9 | 15 | CASSLWGQDKNIQYF
TRBJ1-6 | TRBV18 | 14 | CASSPLWKDSPLHF
TRBJ1-5 | TRBV20-1 | 12 | CSANRVNQPQHF
TRBJ1-6 | TRBV7-9 | 14 | CASSLRGPSSPLHF
TRBJ1-2 | TRBV7-2 | 15 | CASSPWAALVYGYTF
TRBJ2-3 | TRBV11-2 | 12 | CASSLFKDTQYF
TRBJ2-4 | TRBV7-2 | 16 | CASSSGLSLAKNIQYF
TRBJ1-2 | TRBV20-1 | 17 | CSARGQGIMGSNYGYTF
TRBJ1-5 | TRBV20-1 | 13 | CSALTGFNQPQHF
TRBJ2-7 | TRBV28 | 14 | CASSRWDSVYEQYF
TRBJ1-1 | TRBV5-5 | 16 | CASSLSEGAINTEAFF
TRBJ2-7 | TRBV5-1 | 13 | CASRTESSYEQYF
TRBJ2-1 | TRBV7-9 | 15 | CASVGAAGDYNEQFF
TRBJ1-2 | TRBV24-1 | 11 | CATSDAYSYTF
TRBJ1-2 | TRBV3-1 | 12 | CASSQAMGGYTF
TRBJ2-7 | TRBV7-8 | 17 | CASSLILRTSSFYEQYF
TRBJ2-4 | TRBV29-1 | 15 | CSVSLAGGAKNIQYF
TRBJ2-7 | TRBV20-1 | 16 | CSARKAGGLLVREQYF
TRBJ2-1 | TRBV29-1 | 11 | CSVIFRGWEFF
TRBJ1-2 | TRBV20-1 | 12 | CSARAVFYGYTF
TRBJ2-7 | TRBV28 | 12 | CASQGIVYEQYF
TRBJ1-4 | TRBV10-3 | 13 | CAIRGVGDEKLFF
TRBJ2-1 | TRBV10-1 | 14 | CASSESGTSDEQFF
TRBJ2-7 | TRBV5-8 | 13 | CASSSDRENEQYF
TRBJ2-3 | TRBV11-2 | 16 | CASSPRDRGQADTQYF
TRBJ2-3 | TRBV5-1 | 15 | CASSYPTVWRDTQYF
TRBJ2-7 | TRBV28 | 13 | CASTTGGPYEQYF
TRBJ2-5 | TRBV6-5 | 14 | CASGYGASWETQYF
TRBJ2-5 | TRBV7-9 | 14 | CASSILAYQETQYF
TRBJ2-7 | TRBV20-1 | 14 | CSARLFYGSGEQYF
TRBJ2-1 | TRBV5-6 | 12 | CASSYVRNEQFF
TRBJ1-2 | TRBV12-3/TRBV12-4 | 14 | CASSSAVVSYGYTF
TRBJ1-5 | TRBV20-1 | 13 | CSAREGSNQPQHF
TRBJ2-7 | TRBV7-6 | 15 | CASSLAPGGAYEQYF
TRBJ2-7 | TRBV12-3/TRBV12-4 | 15 | CASSPSGGPSWEQYF
TRBJ2-5 | TRBV20-1 | 12 | CSASTSVETQYF
TRBJ2-1 | TRBV3-1 | 12 | CASSHRDHEQFF
TRBJ2-7 | TRBV2 | 14 | CASKGLAVAYEQYF
TRBJ2-5 | TRBV7-9 | 15 | CASSLEVAGGETQYF
TRBJ2-7 | TRBV19 | 15 | CASTIGRGSAYEQYF